These 14 T cell receptor beta chains were sequenced from one sample in a study of T cell responses to AZD1222 COVID-19 vaccine. Method: immunoSEQ multiplex PCR; TCRdb's copy keeps in-frame clones and lacks some. The data contain more than 70,000 clones, approximately 88% of them seen just once; the ten biggest clones take up around 15%. This material consisted of peripheral blood, taken on day 0 of AZD1222 vaccination. These receptors all come from an adult in good health.

This sequence joins TRBV19 and TRBJ2-7, with 8 bases aligning to TRBD1. CDR3 length: 15 amino acids. Trimming removed 5 bases from V and 2 bases from J; junction bases left unmatched: 8. Germline V lookup: CDR1 LNHDA, CDR2 SQIVND (reference sequence). CDR3 sequence (DNA): TGTGCCAGTAGTGTCTCGGGACAGGATACCTACGAGCAGTACTTC. This encodes CASSVSGQDTYEQYF.

V gene TRBV12-3 or TRBV12-4 combines with J gene TRBJ1-5; D unresolved. V lost 6 bases and J 7 bases, leaving 10 bases between the germline ends. The CDR3 is made up of 12 amino acids. CDR3 loop: CASSLHEQPQHF. CDR3 sequence (DNA): TGTGCCAGCAGCCTCCACGAGCAGCCCCAGCATTTT.

This sequence joins TRBV11-1 and TRBJ2-1; a possible D gene is TRBD2 (5 bases). In germline, CDR1 is SGHAT, CDR2 FQDESV (reference sequence). This CDR3 region has 14 residues. The V end was cut by 1 base, the J end by 5 bases, with 9 bases between. The CDR3 DNA sequence: TGTGCCAGCAGCTTAGAGCGGCTTAACAATGAGCAGTTCTTC. Protein product: CASSLERLNNEQFF.

The CDR3 reads CASSQLYPSGNTIYF. The CDR3 nucleotides are TGTGCCAGCAGCCAACTTTACCCCTCTGGAAACACCATATATTTT. The chain is built from TRBV14 and TRBJ1-3, with D hard to call. From germline, CDR1 is SGHDN and CDR2 FVKESK. V was clipped by 2 bases and J by 0 bases, with 8 bases between them. CDR3 size: 15 residues.

This sequence joins TRBV4-2 and TRBJ1-6; D is ambiguous. CDR3 length equals 15 residues. V was clipped by 1 base and J by 5 bases, with 9 bases between them. Looked up from germline, CDR1 is LGHNA and CDR2 is YNFKEQ. Here the CDR3 reads CASSQGLQDNSPLHF. CDR3 sequence (DNA): TGTGCCAGCAGCCAAGGTTTACAAGATAATTCACCCCTCCACTTT.

V and J are TRBV28 and TRBJ2-2; D is perhaps TRBD2 (6 bases). V was pared by 2 bases and J by 0 bases, with 10 bases between. The CDR3 length is 16 residues. Germline V CDR1 and CDR2: MDHEN, SYDVKM. The CDR3 bases are TGTGCCAGCAGTTTACCCCCTAGCGCGAACACCGGGGAGCTGTTTTTT. Amino acids: CASSLPPSANTGELFF.

The V gene is TRBV7-2, the J gene TRBJ2-5; D may correspond to TRBD1 or TRBD2 (6 bases each). Germline V lookup: CDR1 SGHTA, CDR2 FQGNSA. This CDR3 contains 15 residues. The V and J ends lost 5 bases and 5 bases respectively, with 18 bases between them. The CDR3, as DNA: TGTGCCAGCAGCGGAGTAGGGGGGTTGGGGGAGACCCAGTACTTC. Translated, it gives CASSGVGGLGETQYF. Filled out from reference TRBV7-2 and TRBJ2-5, the complete variable domain reads GAGVSQSPSNKVTEKGKDVELRCDPISGHTALYWYRQSLGQGLEFLIYFQGNSAPDKSGLPSDRFSAERTGGSVSTLTIQRTQQEDSAVYLCASSGVGGLGETQYFGPGTRLLVL.

This clone was recorded only once. J is TRBJ1-2 and V is TRBV7-3, with D uncertain. The CDR3 sequence is 13 residues long. Germline CDR1 and CDR2: SGHTA and FQGTGA. The V end was cut by 0 bases, the J end by 7 bases, with 9 bases between. The CDR3 loop reads CASSLTVESGYTF. For the CDR3, the DNA is TGTGCCAGCAGCTTAACGGTAGAGAGTGGCTACACCTTC.

This chain links TRBV5-1 with TRBJ1-6; no reliable D call. The CDR3 length is 12 residues. CDR1 SGHRS and CDR2 YFSETQ come from the germline V gene. Trimming stripped 3 bases from V and 7 bases from J, with 5 bases between. CDR3: CASSSSNSPLHF. DNA for the CDR3: TGCGCCAGCAGCTCCAGCAATTCACCCCTCCACTTT.

The chain is built from TRBV5-1 and TRBJ2-7; 9 bases fit TRBD1. V shed 1 base, J shed 4 bases, and the junction held 15 bases outside the gene matches. The germline CDR1 and CDR2 sequences are SGHRS and YFSETQ. CDR3 length: 18 residues. The CDR3 DNA is TGCGCCAGCAGCTTGACAGGGGGCGAGAGTAGATGGGGGTACGAGCAGTACTTC. This translates into CASSLTGGESRWGYEQYF.

The V and J genes are TRBV6-2 or TRBV6-3 and TRBJ1-2; D is undetermined. In germline, CDR1 is MNHEY, CDR2 SVGEGT. The V gene lost 4 bases and the J gene lost 8 bases, with 8 bases spanning the gap. The CDR3 is 11 amino acids. The CDR3 DNA sequence: TGTGCCAGCAGTTCCATGGTGGGCTACACCTTC. This sequence encodes CASSSMVGYTF.

The chain carries TRBV6-5 and TRBJ2-3; D gene unclear. Germline V gives CDR1 MNHEY, CDR2 SVGAGI. V was shortened by 6 bases and J by 0 bases, with 10 bases between the two germline ends. This CDR3 contains 14 residues. The CDR3 bases are TGTGCCAGCAGCCCCTACGAGAGCACAGATACGCAGTATTTT. Translation gives CASSPYESTDTQYF.

This chain links TRBV11-3 with TRBJ2-4; D may be TRBD1 (6 bases). V was shortened by 1 base and J by 8 bases, with 21 bases between the two germline ends. Germline CDR1 is SGHNT and CDR2 is YENEEA. The CDR3 sequence is 17 residues long. For the CDR3, the DNA is TGTGCCAGCAGCTTAGGTGGCAGGGGCGCTGGGTTGGACATTCAGTACTTC. Translated, it gives CASSLGGRGAGLDIQYF.

The chain has TRBV18 and TRBJ2-7; 7 nucleotides line up with TRBD1. The CDR3 spans 15 residues. From germline, CDR1 is KGHSH and CDR2 LQKENI. After removal of 2 bases from V and 5 bases from J, the junction contained 9 bases not matched to a gene. This CDR3 reads CASSPGRQGLDEQYF. For the CDR3, the DNA is TGTGCCAGCTCACCAGGGAGACAGGGATTGGACGAGCAGTACTTC. The variable domain in full, with the rest retrieved from reference TRBV18 and TRBJ2-7, is NAGVMQNPRHLVRRRGQEARLRCSPMKGHSHVYWYRQLPEEGLKFMVYLQKENIIDESGMPKERFSAEFPKEGPSILRIQQVVRGDSAAYFCASSPGRQGLDEQYFGPGTRLTVT.